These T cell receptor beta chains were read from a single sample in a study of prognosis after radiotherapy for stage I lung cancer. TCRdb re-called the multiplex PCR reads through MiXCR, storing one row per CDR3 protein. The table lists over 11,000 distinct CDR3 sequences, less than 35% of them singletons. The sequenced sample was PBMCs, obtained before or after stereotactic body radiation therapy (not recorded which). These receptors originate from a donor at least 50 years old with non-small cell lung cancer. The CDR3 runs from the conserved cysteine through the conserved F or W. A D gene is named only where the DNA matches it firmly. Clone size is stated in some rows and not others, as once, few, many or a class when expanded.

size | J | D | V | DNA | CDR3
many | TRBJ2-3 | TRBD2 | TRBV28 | TGTGCCAGCAGTTATAGCGGGAGGGCCGGTACGCAGTATTTT | CASSYSGRAGTQYF
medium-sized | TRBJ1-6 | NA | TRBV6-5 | TGTGCCAGCAGTTACTCGGACAGCCTCGGGGATTCACCCCTCCACTTT | CASSYSDSLGDSPLHF
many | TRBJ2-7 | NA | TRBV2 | TGTGCCAGCAACTACCCTCGGGGCTACGAGCAGTACTTC | CASNYPRGYEQYF
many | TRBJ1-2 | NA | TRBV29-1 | TGCAGCGTTGACCCTAGGCAAGGTGGTTATGGCTACACCTTC | CSVDPRQGGYGYTF
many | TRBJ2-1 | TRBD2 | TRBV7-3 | TGTGCCAGCAGCCCAGGGACTAGCGGTTCCAGGAATGAGCAGTTCTTC | CASSPGTSGSRNEQFF
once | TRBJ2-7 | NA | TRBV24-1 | TGTGCCACTGCCGGGACAAACTCCTACGAGAAGTACTTC | CATAGTNSYEKYF
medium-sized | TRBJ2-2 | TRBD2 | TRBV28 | TGTGCCAGCAACCCTCATCCTGGGGCGGGGGACAACACCGGGGAGCTGTTTTTT | CASNPHPGAGDNTGELFF
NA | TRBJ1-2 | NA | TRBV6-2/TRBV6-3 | TGTGCCAGCAGATACAGGCCTTTGATCGGCTACACATTC | CASRYRPLIGYTF
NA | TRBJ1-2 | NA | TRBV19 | TGTGCCAGTAGTGTCGGGGCCTCTAACTATGAATACACCTTC | CASSVGASNYEYTF
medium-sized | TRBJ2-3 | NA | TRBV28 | TGTGCCAGCAGTTTAGGGGGGTACACAGATACGCAGTATTTT | CASSLGGYTDTQYF
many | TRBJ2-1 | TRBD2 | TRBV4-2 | TGTGCCAGCAGCCAAGCGTTGGGAGGGACCGAGCAGTTCTTC | CASSQALGGTEQFF
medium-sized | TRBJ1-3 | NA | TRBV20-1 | TGCAGTGCTAGAGAGTGGGGCTCTGGAAACACCATATATTTT | CSAREWGSGNTIYF
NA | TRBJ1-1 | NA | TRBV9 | TGTGCCAGCAGCGTAGATAACGGAAGAAACACTGAAGCTTTCTTT | CASSVDNGRNTEAFF
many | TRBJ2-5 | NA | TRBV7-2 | TGTGCCAGCAGCTTATATCGCGGGCAAGAGACCCAGTACTTC | CASSLYRGQETQYF